The entry below gives a single T cell receptor beta chain sequence along with its context. This CDR3 spans 14 amino acids. Germline V gene lookup returns CDR1 MNHEY and CDR2 SMNVEV (reference sequence). V lost 6 bases and J lost 4, with 12 bases in between. This sample stems from a study of T cell changes during pregnancy in multiple sclerosis. Libraries were prepared by immunoSEQ multiplex PCR; TCRdb keeps only in-frame clonotypes and omits some of them. The sample lists more than 95,000 clones, roughly 93% occurring once. This receptor was obtained from a female donor with multiple sclerosis, enrolled in a pregnancy study. Specimen: peripheral blood, collected after pregnancy. The rearrangement uses TRBV27 and TRBJ2-2; D is possibly TRBD1 (6 bases). The CDR3 nucleotides read TGTGCCAGCAGAGAGGACAGTACCACCGGGGAGCTGTTTTTT. Protein product: CASREDSTTGELFF.